This T cell receptor beta chain was found in a study of neurological immune-mediated disorders. V lost 0 bases and J lost 5, with 8 bases in between. CDR1 is MGHRA and CDR2 is YSYEKL in the germline V gene. The CDR3 is 15 amino acids. MiXCR was run by TCRdb on the 5' RACE reads, yielding one entry per CDR3 protein. This repertoire shows tens of thousands of distinct CDR3 sequences, roughly 17% found once; its top ten account for 15%. The sample holds many counts of this clonotype. Material for sequencing was PBMCs. The rearrangement links TRBV4-1 to TRBJ1-6; D call uncertain. The clonotype was recovered from a woman aged 40 to 49 in good health. CDR3 sequence reads: CASSQETIDNSPLHF. Written as DNA, the CDR3 is TGCGCCAGCAGCCAAGAGACCATAGATAATTCACCCCTCCACTTT.